Presented here are 24 T cell receptor beta chains from one specimen sequenced in a study of human T cells and chemical hapten exposure. Noted time point: patch test 3, about 24 weeks after DPC sensitization. The treatment was: therapeutic diphenylcyclopropenone sensitization with weekly scalp DPC. MiXCR, applied by TCRdb to the RACE reads, yields one record per CDR3 protein. In the table there are about 82,000 distinct CDR3 sequences, 10% to 15% of which are singletons. Sample: whole blood, taken in connection with sensitization to the hapten diphenylcyclopropenone (DPC). These receptors all stem from a woman in her 50s with alopecia areata. Some clones in this sample may be carry-over from other donors' samples.

This clonotype was seen more than once but under ten times. This chain links TRBV9 with TRBJ1-3; no definite D call. Trimming took 3 bases from V and 4 from J, leaving 14 bases between them. The germline V gene encodes CDR1 SGDLS and CDR2 YYNGEE. The length of the CDR3 is 15 residues. CDR3 sequence reads: CASSGLSFRGNTIYF. As DNA, the CDR3 is TGTGCCAGCAGCGGGCTATCGTTTAGAGGAAACACCATATATTTT.

This clonotype was seen at least ten times. V is TRBV21-1 and J is TRBJ1-1. TRBV21-1 is a documented pseudogene. The CDR3 is made up of 15 amino acids. CDR3 in amino acids: CASSTYRALNTEAFF. Written as DNA, the CDR3 is TGTGCCAGCAGCACATACAGGGCCCTGAACACTGAAGCTTTCTTT.

This clonotype was observed many times. This chain uses TRBV7-9 with TRBJ1-1, with no clear D. This CDR3 comprises 14 residues. Trimming pared 4 bases from V and 1 base from J, leaving 10 bases between. Germline CDR1 SEHNR, CDR2 FQNEAQ (reference sequence). The CDR3 coding sequence is TGTGCCAGCAGCTCCCGCCCGGGGAACACTGAAGCTTTCTTT. It yields the protein CASSSRPGNTEAFF.

The chain links TRBV11-2 to TRBJ2-7; no clear D gene. V was clipped by 8 bases and J by 1 base, with 3 bases between them. The germline gives CDR1 SGHAT, CDR2 FQNNGV. The CDR3 contains 10 residues. DNA of the CDR3: TGTGCCAGCGGTTCCTACGAGCAGTACTTC. The encoded protein is CASGSYEQYF.

This chain connects TRBV29-1 to TRBJ2-1, with D possibly being TRBD2 (5 bases). Trimming took off 6 bases at V and 0 bases at J, with 6 bases between the two ends. The CDR3 totals 12 residues. Germline loops: CDR1 SQVTM, CDR2 ANQGSEA. Here the CDR3 DNA reads TGCAGCGTGGGGAGCTCCTACAATGAGCAGTTCTTC. Protein: CSVGSSYNEQFF.

This clonotype is a singleton in its sample. This chain connects TRBV2 to TRBJ1-6, with TRBD1 identical over 9 bases. The CDR3 runs 14 residues. Germline V gene sequence: CDR1 SNHLY, CDR2 FYNNEI. V gave up 8 bases and J gave up 10 bases; unmatched junction bases: 9. This CDR3 is CASATGQGWSPLHF. DNA for the CDR3: TGTGCCAGCGCTACGGGACAGGGATGGTCACCCCTCCACTTT.

There are many counts of this clonotype. This chain links TRBV29-1 with TRBJ2-7, with D tentatively TRBD2 (6 bases). CDR3 length equals 11 residues. Germline values: CDR1 SQVTM, CDR2 ANQGSEA. The V end was cut by 3 bases, the J end by 7 bases, with 10 bases between. Here the CDR3 DNA reads TGCAGCGTTGATAATGCGGGAGAGCAGTACTTC. It encodes CSVDNAGEQYF.

For the CDR3, the DNA is TGCGCCAGCAGGTCCCCCATAGCGGATCTGGGGGAGCAGTACTTC. Its protein is CASRSPIADLGEQYF. This chain uses TRBV5-1 with TRBJ2-7; a weak D match, TRBD2 (6 bases). Trimming stripped 5 bases from V and 7 bases from J, with 22 bases between. The CDR3 extends over 15 amino acids. Germline loops: CDR1 SGHRS, CDR2 YFSETQ.

The genes are TRBV2 and TRBJ2-2; D not resolved. CDR1 SNHLY and CDR2 FYNNEI come from the germline V gene. The V and J ends lost 3 bases and 6 bases respectively, with 2 bases between them. This CDR3 is 11 amino acids long. The CDR3 here is CASSEAGELFF. The CDR3 DNA follows: TGTGCCAGCAGTGAGGCCGGGGAGCTGTTTTTT. The full variable domain, its missing parts supplied by reference TRBV2 and TRBJ2-2, is EPEVTQTPSHQVTQMGQEVILRCVPISNHLYFYWYRQILGQKVEFLVSFYNNEISEKSEIFDDQFSVERPDGSNFTLKIRSTKLEDSAMYFCASSEAGELFFGEGSRLTVL.

The chain couples TRBV20-1 to TRBJ1-2, with 7 bases that match TRBD1. Germline CDR1 and CDR2: DFQATT and SNEGSKA (reference sequence). With 5 bases clipped from V and 4 bases from J, the junction kept 7 bases outside the gene matches. The CDR3 sequence is 13 residues long. In DNA, the CDR3 is TGCAGTGCTCCTGAGGGACAGAGCTATGGCTACACCTTC. This sequence encodes CSAPEGQSYGYTF.

This clonotype showed up many times. The chain has TRBV20-1 and TRBJ1-1; D gene ambiguous. Germline lookup yields CDR1 DFQATT and CDR2 SNEGSKA (reference sequence). This CDR3 has 12 amino acids. The V end lost 5 bases, the J end lost 0 bases, and 7 bases lay between the germline ends. CDR3 nucleotide sequence: TGCAGTGCTGCCTTAATGAACACTGAAGCTTTCTTT. Protein sequence: CSAALMNTEAFF.

The rearrangement joins TRBV5-1 to TRBJ1-4, with D unclear. Germline V gene lookup returns CDR1 SGHRS and CDR2 YFSETQ. The CDR3 has 14 amino acids. The ends were cut back, 0 bases at V and 8 bases at J, with 11 bases in the middle. CDR3 DNA: TGCGCCAGCAGCTTGGACCAAAGGCCGGAAAAACTGTTTTTT. Protein: CASSLDQRPEKLFF.

There are many counts of this clonotype. The chain couples TRBV29-1 to TRBJ2-1; 9 nucleotides align to TRBD2. The CDR3 is 13 amino acids. From germline, CDR1 is SQVTM and CDR2 ANQGSEA. V was clipped by 6 bases and J by 5 bases; unmatched bases: 5. This CDR3 is CSVRGLANNEQFF. In DNA form, the CDR3 reads TGCAGCGTCAGGGGACTAGCTAACAATGAGCAGTTCTTC.

The V gene is TRBV9, the J gene TRBJ2-2; 7 bases match TRBD2. The germline gives CDR1 SGDLS, CDR2 YYNGEE. The CDR3 runs 16 residues. V shed 3 bases and J 5 bases; nucleotides not matched to a gene: 10. CDR3 in amino acids: CASSASPPRETGELFF. CDR3 DNA: TGTGCCAGCAGCGCTTCACCCCCGCGGGAGACCGGGGAGCTGTTTTTT.

The chain employs TRBV7-3 and TRBJ2-1, with no clear D. The CDR3 is 14 amino acids. V shed 0 bases and J shed 10 bases, with 13 bases lying between them. Germline lookup yields CDR1 SGHTA and CDR2 FQGTGA. CDR3: CASSLTFQTTEQFF. CDR3 nucleotide sequence: TGTGCCAGCAGCTTAACGTTTCAGACAACCGAGCAGTTCTTC.

In this sample, this clonotype turned up a few times. The chain employs TRBV2 and TRBJ2-2; D not resolved. The CDR3 runs 14 residues. Trimming stripped 4 bases from V and 1 base from J, with 7 bases between. CDR1 and CDR2 (germline): SNHLY, FYNNEI. The CDR3 reads CASSGVRNTGELFF. CDR3 coding DNA: TGTGCCAGCAGTGGGGTACGGAACACCGGGGAGCTGTTTTTT.

The chain couples TRBV5-1 to TRBJ1-1; perhaps TRBD1 as D (6 bases). V was clipped by 5 bases and J by 0 bases, with 8 bases between them. CDR1 and CDR2 from the germline V gene are SGHRS and YFSETQ. The CDR3 spans 13 residues. The CDR3 is CASSGQMNTEAFF. CDR3 DNA sequence: TGCGCCAGCAGTGGACAGATGAACACTGAAGCTTTCTTT.

This clonotype was recorded only once. CDR3 loop: CASSLRRETKNIQYF. The CDR3 DNA reads as TGTGCCAGCAGCTTGAGACGGGAAACCAAAAACATTCAGTACTTC. The J gene is TRBJ2-4, the V gene TRBV7-8, with D perhaps matching TRBD2 (5 bases). This CDR3 has 15 residues. CDR1 is SGHVS and CDR2 is FQNEAQ in the germline V gene. V lost 3 bases and J lost 2, with 11 bases in between.

The table lists this clonotype with a few counts. This chain connects TRBV5-1 to TRBJ1-1; unclear D gene. Trimming cost V 1 base and J 1 base, with 5 bases left between them. Germline-derived CDR1 and CDR2 are SGHRS and YFSETQ. The CDR3 is 13 amino acids. Here the CDR3 DNA reads TGCGCCAGCAGCTTGTACAGGAACACTGAAGCTTTCTTT. It translates to CASSLYRNTEAFF. Full variable domain (rest looked up from reference TRBV5-1 and TRBJ1-1): KAGVTQTPRYLIKTRGQQVTLSCSPISGHRSVSWYQQTPGQGLQFLFEYFSETQRNKGNFPGRFSGRQFSNSRSEMNVSTLELGDSALYLCASSLYRNTEAFFGQGTRLTVV.

This clonotype came up many times. This chain links TRBV12-3 or TRBV12-4 with TRBJ1-2; D perhaps matches TRBD1 (5 bases). This CDR3 spans 12 amino acids. V dropped 5 bases and J dropped 5 bases, with 9 bases sitting between them. In DNA, the CDR3 is TGTGCCAGCAGTCAGGAGGGGTATGGCTACACCTTC. This codes for CASSQEGYGYTF.

The J gene is TRBJ1-1, the V gene TRBV14; D might be TRBD1 (6 bases). CDR1 is SGHDN and CDR2 is FVKESK in the germline V gene. There are 12 residues in the CDR3. Trimming shortened V by 5 bases and J by 7 bases, and 11 bases separated the two germline ends. In DNA form, the CDR3 reads TGTGCCAGCAGCTTGCGGGGGCGTGAAGCTTTCTTT. Translating it yields CASSLRGREAFF.

This clonotype was seen only a few times. The gene calls are TRBV7-3 and TRBJ2-3, with TRBD1 matching 7 bases. V was pared by 5 bases and J by 6 bases, with 11 bases of the junction left unmatched. This CDR3 has 15 amino acids. Germline values: CDR1 SGHTA, CDR2 FQGTGA. CDR3 sequence reads: CASSPGTDSFDTQYF. Written as DNA, the CDR3 is TGTGCCAGCAGCCCCGGGACAGATTCTTTTGATACGCAGTATTTT.

The V and J genes are TRBV27 and TRBJ1-1; perhaps TRBD1 as D (5 bases). Germline lookup yields CDR1 MNHEY and CDR2 SMNVEV (reference sequence). This CDR3 has 18 residues. V was pared by 5 bases and J by 0 bases, with 22 bases between. CDR3 nucleotide sequence: TGTGCCAGCAGTACCTACCGGGACTCCTTTCAGATGAACACTGAAGCTTTCTTT. Residues: CASSTYRDSFQMNTEAFF.

This clonotype was observed a handful of times. This chain joins TRBV28 and TRBJ2-1; 10 nucleotides line up with TRBD2. The ends lost 1 base at V and 7 bases at J; junction bases unmatched: 4. CDR3 length: 15 amino acids. Germline V lookup: CDR1 MDHEN, CDR2 SYDVKM. CDR3: CASSLLSGRANEQFF. In nucleotides, the CDR3 is TGTGCCAGCAGTTTATTGAGCGGGAGGGCTAATGAGCAGTTCTTC.